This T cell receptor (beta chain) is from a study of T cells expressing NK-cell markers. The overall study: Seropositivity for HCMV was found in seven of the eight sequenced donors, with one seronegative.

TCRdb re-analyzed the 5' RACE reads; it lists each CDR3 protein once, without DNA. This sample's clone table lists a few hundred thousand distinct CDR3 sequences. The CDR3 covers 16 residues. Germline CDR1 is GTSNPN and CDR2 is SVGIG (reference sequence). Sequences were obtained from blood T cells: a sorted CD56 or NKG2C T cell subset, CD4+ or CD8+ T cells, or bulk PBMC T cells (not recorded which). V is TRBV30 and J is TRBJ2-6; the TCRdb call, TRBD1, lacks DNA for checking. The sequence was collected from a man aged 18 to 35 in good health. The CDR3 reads CASDRGLTSGANVLTF.